The 4 T cell receptor beta chains reported below all come from one sample, sequenced in a study of T-cell memory formation after mild COVID-19. TCRdb passed the 5' RACE reads through MiXCR, listing each CDR3 protein once. The sample has a few hundred thousand distinct CDR3 sequences, around 19% seen once; the top ten hold around 21%. The sample comprised PBMCs or a T cell subset sorted from them (not recorded which). The receptors shown here come from a man aged 18 to 29 who had mild COVID-19 (a few samples of this study predate the infection). Cell type and time point are not known.

This rearrangement joins TRBV3-1 to TRBJ1-6; D is uncertain. Between the trimmed V and J ends, which lost 5 bases and 6 bases, there was a span of 20 bases. The V gene's germline CDR1 is LGHDT and CDR2 YNNKEL (reference sequence). This CDR3 contains 17 residues. CDR3 protein: CASSSISSSFFNSPLHF. The CDR3 DNA reads as TGTGCCAGCAGCTCAATATCCTCCAGTTTTTTTAATTCACCCCTCCACTTT. Variable domain in full (rest from reference TRBV3-1 and TRBJ1-6): DTAVSQTPKYLVTQMGNDKSIKCEQNLGHDTMYWYKQDSKKFLKIMFSYNNKELIINETVPNRFSPKSPDKAHLNLHINSLELGDSAVYFCASSSISSSFFNSPLHFGNGTRLTVT.

This clonotype was observed a few times. This chain connects TRBV12-3 or TRBV12-4 to TRBJ2-7; D unclear. The germline V and J ends were trimmed by 5 bases and 2 bases, with 16 bases remaining between them. This CDR3 spans 15 amino acids. CDR3 sequence: CASSPGVSLPYEQYF. The CDR3 DNA follows: TGTGCCAGCAGTCCGGGCGTGTCCCTGCCCTACGAGCAGTACTTC.

The chain combines TRBV5-6 with TRBJ2-2; D uncertain. V dropped 4 bases and J dropped 1 base, with 8 bases sitting between them. CDR1 and CDR2 (germline): SGHDT, YYEEEE. The CDR3 loop spans 14 amino acids. The CDR3 here is CASSTQRNTGELFF. CDR3 nucleotide sequence: TGTGCCAGCAGCACACAGAGGAACACCGGGGAGCTGTTTTTT.

In this sample, this clonotype turned up a few times. This sequence joins TRBV4-2 and TRBJ1-5; 7 bases agree with TRBD1. The J segment lost 3 bases and the V segment lost 0 bases, leaving 14 bases of the junction unmatched. This CDR3 comprises 19 residues. Looked up from germline, CDR1 is LGHNA and CDR2 is YNFKEQ. CDR3 protein: CASSQDSGWQGGLNQPQHF. CDR3 nucleotide sequence: TGTGCCAGCAGCCAAGATTCGGGATGGCAGGGGGGACTCAATCAGCCCCAGCATTTT.